This T cell receptor beta chain was profiled in a study of blood T cells in healthy people across ages. This clonotype was observed a handful of times. The antigen remains undetermined. The use of a sample-barcoded 5' primer and a J-beta primer mix characterized a second PCR of roughly 7 to 11 cycles. TCRdb passed the 5' RACE reads through MiXCR, listing each CDR3 protein once. The sample lists approximately 800,000 distinct CDR3 sequences; roughly 24% were seen once. The germline V gene has CDR1 SEHNR and CDR2 FQNEAQ (reference sequence). The CDR3 runs 13 residues. Trimming pared 6 bases from V and 11 bases from J, leaving 16 bases between. Findings of the study overall: CMV status of donors was unknown, possibly confounding expanded clonotype changes. Unsorted PBMC input precluded a conclusive naive versus antigen-experienced comparison. Older individuals had lower TCR beta diversity per million T cells (the decline was roughly linear).

These data were also reused for a study on T cells of mothers and their children.

This chain joins TRBV7-9 and TRBJ1-4; no clear D. The sequenced material came from blood. The clonotype originates from a boy aged 5-17 years in good health. CDR3 region: CASRPTGPGKLFF. In nucleotides, the CDR3 is TGTGCCAGCAGGCCGACCGGGCCCGGGAAACTGTTTTTT.